The next 8 T cell receptor beta chains were all read from a single sample in a study of cytomegalovirus exposure and HLA in healthy donors (TCRdb year 2017). Preparation of the library involved the immunoSEQ multiplex PCR assay. The multiplex PCR relied on a mix of 60 forward primers for TCR Vbeta segments and 13 reverse primers for TCR Jbeta segments. Entries here come from immuneACCESS through TCRdb and include only in-frame sequences with V and J called. Some clones fail to appear in such tables; in the studies checked, an unresolved V gene covers under half of the shortfall, and the cause of the remainder is unknown. The sample table contains some 150,000 clones; only one count was recorded for 70% to 80% of them. 3.5% of the sample lies in the top ten. Material: PBMCs. These receptors were obtained from a human donor in good health.

The V gene is TRBV21-1, the J gene TRBJ1-2; TRBD1 is the table's D call and was not checked against the DNA. TRBV21-1 is a pseudogene. The CDR3 spans 14 residues. The CDR3 sequence is CASSFLTKNYGYTF. CDR3 sequence (DNA): TGTGCCAGCAGTTTCCTGACAAAAAACTATGGCTACACCTTC.

V gene TRBV4-3 combines with J gene TRBJ1-2; 7 nucleotides agree with TRBD1. The CDR3 has 15 amino acids. Per germline, CDR1 LGHNA and CDR2 YSLEER. The V and J ends lost 4 bases and 5 bases, in that order; junction bases with no gene match: 10. CDR3 protein: CASSPGTVGVYGYTF. CDR3 in DNA: TGCGCCAGCAGCCCGGGGACAGTTGGGGTTTATGGCTACACCTTC.

This rearrangement joins TRBV2 to TRBJ2-2; 9 bases align to TRBD2. Germline CDR1 SNHLY, CDR2 FYNNEI. V gave up 4 bases and J gave up 6 bases; unmatched junction bases: 6. The CDR3 runs to 15 residues. The CDR3 protein is CASSAERGAAGELFF. The CDR3 coding sequence is TGTGCCAGCAGTGCCGAGCGGGGGGCCGCCGGGGAGCTGTTTTTT.

The V call is TRBV27, the J call TRBJ2-1, with TRBD2 matching 11 bases. The CDR3 runs 19 residues. Germline-derived CDR1 and CDR2 are MNHEY and SMNVEV (reference sequence). V gave up 0 bases and J gave up 9 bases; unmatched junction bases: 16. CDR3 sequence reads: CASSLSANIIAGGAAEQFF. CDR3 DNA: TGTGCCAGCAGTTTATCCGCCAATATCATAGCGGGAGGGGCCGCTGAGCAGTTCTTC.

The chain recombines TRBV4-1 with TRBJ1-1, with 9 bases aligning to TRBD1. V gave up 4 bases and J gave up 4 bases; unmatched junction bases: 7. The length of the CDR3 is 15 residues. Per germline, CDR1 MGHRA and CDR2 YSYEKL. The CDR3 region has the DNA TGCGCCAGCAGCCCTCTACCGGGACAGGGCACTGAAGCTTTCTTT. Encoded protein: CASSPLPGQGTEAFF.

This chain links TRBV19 with TRBJ2-2; D unclear. V lost 5 bases and J 0 bases, leaving 10 bases between the germline ends. Looked up from germline, CDR1 is LNHDA and CDR2 is SQIVND (reference sequence). This CDR3 region has 15 residues. Here the CDR3 reads CASSVAPANTGELFF. Here the CDR3 DNA reads TGTGCCAGTAGTGTTGCGCCCGCGAACACCGGGGAGCTGTTTTTT.

The chain combines TRBV7-8 with TRBJ1-1; D might be TRBD1 (6 bases). Germline-derived CDR1 and CDR2 are SGHVS and FQNEAQ. This CDR3 region has 12 residues. V lost 11 bases and J lost 3, with 13 bases in between. The DNA of the CDR3 is TGTGCCGTAAGGGGGGGCGACACTGAAGCTTTCTTT. It is translated as CAVRGGDTEAFF.

The chain has TRBV7-9 and TRBJ1-4, with TRBD1 as a possible D gene (5 bases). Germline V gene data show CDR1 as SEHNR and CDR2 as FQNEAQ (reference sequence). The CDR3 covers 16 residues. V lost 1 base and J lost 6, with 15 bases in between. CDR3 nucleotides: TGTGCCAGCAGCTTAGAATATGGGGCTCGGGATGAAAAACTGTTTTTT. Residues: CASSLEYGARDEKLFF.